This paragraph covers one TCR beta chain sequence. The antigen remains undetermined. These data belong to a study of cytomegalovirus exposure and HLA in healthy donors. Findings and limits, study-wide: The Asian-associated ancestry cluster reportedly had fewer N-insertions than the approximately 610-donor mean in a later analysis.

Germline CDR1 is MNHNS and CDR2 is SASEGT. The V and J ends lost 0 bases and 3 bases respectively, with 8 bases between them. There are 14 residues in the CDR3. The study ran its PCR with 60 Vbeta and 13 Jbeta primers. Data came from immunoSEQ multiplex PCR; TCRdb stores just in-frame clones and leaves some out. The sample holds tens of thousands of clones; about 53% are singletons and the top ten take more than 5%. The sample consisted of PBMCs. The TCR originated in a woman in her thirties or forties in good health and CMV-seropositive. V is TRBV6-1 and J is TRBJ1-1; D gene unclear. The CDR3 loop reads CASSEAKRDTEAFF. The CDR3 DNA reads TGTGCCAGCAGTGAAGCGAAACGGGACACTGAAGCTTTCTTT.